The TCR beta chain described here comes from a study of human T cells and chemical hapten exposure. Overall study: Small pooled library volume differences mainly caused per-sample TCR yield variation.

The germline CDR1 and CDR2 sequences are SGDLS and YYNGEE. Trimming removed 4 bases at V and 7 bases at J, with 20 bases between. The length of the CDR3 is 15 residues. Overall study results and limits: The presence of alopecia in the donors means their immune response may differ from healthy people's. Among TCRs, those above 1 in 1000 frequency were unaffected by DPC sensitization.

Time point in this sample: pre-sensitization, week 0. Noted treatment: therapeutic diphenylcyclopropenone sensitization with weekly scalp DPC. Ten or more counts support this clonotype. Antigen specificity is unknown. One entry per CDR3 protein, called by TCRdb with MiXCR from the RACE reads. The sample carries about 51,000 distinct CDR3 sequences, about a tenth recorded once. The clonotype was recovered from a woman aged 35 to 49 with alopecia areata. Some clones in this sample may be carry-over from other donors' samples. V usage is TRBV9 and J usage is TRBJ1-1, with D maybe TRBD1 (6 bases). The specimen comprised whole blood, sampled in connection with sensitization to the hapten diphenylcyclopropenone (DPC). The CDR3 loop reads CASSPWDTDGGEAFF. CDR3 sequence (DNA): TGTGCCAGCAGCCCGTGGGACACAGATGGGGGTGAAGCTTTCTTT.